The entry that follows covers one T cell receptor beta chain sequence. This CDR3 has 16 residues. In germline, CDR1 is MDHEN, CDR2 SYDVKM. Trimming pared 6 bases from V and 0 bases from J, leaving 15 bases between. The source of the sample is a study of blood T cell repertoires in COVID-19. Original analysis: Estimates of nucleated cell counts were drawn from the amplification of reference gene primers. Only in-frame clones appear in the TCRdb table, and some are missing; sequencing was by immunoSEQ multiplex PCR. The V and J calls and clone size were taken over from that table, and D and trimming were inferred from the DNA. The sample includes approximately 98,000 clones, 71% seen only once; the top ten take 1.8%.

Sequenced: peripheral blood. J is TRBJ1-3 and V is TRBV28; a weak D match, TRBD1 (6 bases). This clonotype was sampled from a woman in her thirties or forties with acute or convalescent COVID-19. The CDR3 spells CASRIKGDSSGNTIYF. The CDR3 DNA follows: TGTGCCAGCAGGATAAAGGGGGATAGCTCTGGAAACACCATATATTTT.